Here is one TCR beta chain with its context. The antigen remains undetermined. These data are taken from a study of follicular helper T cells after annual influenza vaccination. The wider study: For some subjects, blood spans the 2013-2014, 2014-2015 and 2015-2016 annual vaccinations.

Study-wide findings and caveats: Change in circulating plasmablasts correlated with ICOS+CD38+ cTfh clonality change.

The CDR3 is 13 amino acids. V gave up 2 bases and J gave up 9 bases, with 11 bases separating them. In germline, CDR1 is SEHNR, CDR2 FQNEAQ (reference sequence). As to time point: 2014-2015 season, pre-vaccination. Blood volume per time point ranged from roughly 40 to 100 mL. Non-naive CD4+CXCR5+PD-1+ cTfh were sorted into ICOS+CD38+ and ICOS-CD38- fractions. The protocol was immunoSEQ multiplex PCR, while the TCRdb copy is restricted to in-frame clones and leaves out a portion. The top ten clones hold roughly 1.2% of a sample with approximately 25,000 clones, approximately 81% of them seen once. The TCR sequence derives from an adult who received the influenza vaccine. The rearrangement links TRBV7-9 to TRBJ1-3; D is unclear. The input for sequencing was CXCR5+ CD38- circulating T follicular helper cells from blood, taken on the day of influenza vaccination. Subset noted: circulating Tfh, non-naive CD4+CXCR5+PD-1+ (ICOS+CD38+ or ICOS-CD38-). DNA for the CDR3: TGTGCCAGCAGCTTAACGGGGTTTGGCACCATATATTTT. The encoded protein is CASSLTGFGTIYF.